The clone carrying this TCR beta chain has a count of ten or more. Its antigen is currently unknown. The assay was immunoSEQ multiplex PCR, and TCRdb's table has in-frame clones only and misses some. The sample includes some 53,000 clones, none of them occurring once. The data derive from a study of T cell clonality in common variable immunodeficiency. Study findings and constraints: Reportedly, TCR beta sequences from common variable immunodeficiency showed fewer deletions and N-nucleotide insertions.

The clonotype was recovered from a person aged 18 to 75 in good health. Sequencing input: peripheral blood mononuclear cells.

CDR3 in amino acids: CASSLGGRGLQETQYF. The part of the CDR3 DNA that was read is TGCGCCAGCAGCTTGGGGGGCAGGGGGTTACAAGAGACC. The chain joins TRBV5-1 to TRBJ2-5; 7 bases align to TRBD1. Sequencing ends 3 residues short of the CDR3 end; the germline J gene provides the rest. V shed 0 bases, J shed 2 bases, and the junction held 7 bases outside the gene matches. The V gene's germline CDR1 is SGHRS and CDR2 YFSETQ. The CDR3 spans 16 residues. The whole variable domain, remainder taken from reference TRBV5-1 and TRBJ2-5, is KAGVTQTPRYLIKTRGQQVTLSCSPISGHRSVSWYQQTPGQGLQFLFEYFSETQRNKGNFPGRFSGRQFSNSRSEMNVSTLELGDSALYLCASSLGGRGLQETQYFGPGTRLLVL.